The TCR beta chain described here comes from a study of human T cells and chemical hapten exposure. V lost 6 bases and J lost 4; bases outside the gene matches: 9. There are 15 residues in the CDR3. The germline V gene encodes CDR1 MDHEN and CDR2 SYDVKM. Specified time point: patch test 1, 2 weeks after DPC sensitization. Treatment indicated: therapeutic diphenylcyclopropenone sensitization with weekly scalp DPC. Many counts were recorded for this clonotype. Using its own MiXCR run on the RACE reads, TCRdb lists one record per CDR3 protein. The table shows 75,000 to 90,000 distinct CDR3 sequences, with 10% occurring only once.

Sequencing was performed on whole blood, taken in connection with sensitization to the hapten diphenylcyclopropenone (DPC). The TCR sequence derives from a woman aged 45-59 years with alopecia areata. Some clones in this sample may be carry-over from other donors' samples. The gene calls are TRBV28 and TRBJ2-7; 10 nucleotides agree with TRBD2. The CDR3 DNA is TGTGCCAGCAGCCAACCGGGACTAGCGTTATACGAGCAGTACTTC. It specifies CASSQPGLALYEQYF.